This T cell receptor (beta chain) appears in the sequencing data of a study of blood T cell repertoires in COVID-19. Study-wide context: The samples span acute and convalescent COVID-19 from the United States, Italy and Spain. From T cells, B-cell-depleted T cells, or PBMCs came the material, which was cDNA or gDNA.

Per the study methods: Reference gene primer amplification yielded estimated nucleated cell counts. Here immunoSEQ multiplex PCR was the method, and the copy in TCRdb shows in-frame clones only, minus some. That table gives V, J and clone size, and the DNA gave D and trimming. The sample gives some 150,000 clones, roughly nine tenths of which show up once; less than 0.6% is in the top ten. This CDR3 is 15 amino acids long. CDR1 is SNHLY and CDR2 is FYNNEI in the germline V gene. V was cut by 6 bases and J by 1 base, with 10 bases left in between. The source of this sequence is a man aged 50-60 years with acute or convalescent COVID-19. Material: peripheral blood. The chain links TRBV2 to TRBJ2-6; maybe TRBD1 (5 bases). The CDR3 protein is CASRDTRSGANVLTF. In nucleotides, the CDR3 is TGTGCCAGCAGGGACACACGGTCTGGGGCCAACGTCCTGACTTTC.